This T cell receptor beta chain appears in the sequencing data of a study of cytomegalovirus exposure and HLA in healthy donors. Primers included in the PCR were 60 Vbeta and 13 Jbeta primers. The protocol was immunoSEQ multiplex PCR, while the TCRdb copy is restricted to in-frame clones and leaves out a portion. Of roughly 100,000 clones listed, roughly 73% are singletons. This clone was found once. No antigen is known for it. General observations from the study: A later analysis found common viral pathogens apparently linked to several of the most significant clusters. Most CMV-associated TCR beta chains appeared HLA-restricted in a later analysis. Cytomegalovirus status was reportedly diagnosed by the classifier with high specificity and sensitivity.

The CDR3 sequence is 15 residues long. The germline CDR1 and CDR2 sequences are SGHDT and YYEEEE. J lost 5 bases, V lost 4 bases, and 7 bases had no gene match. Material: PBMCs. The receptor comes from a man between 35 and 55 years old in good health and CMV-seronegative. The V gene is TRBV5-6, the J gene TRBJ2-1; 9 bases line up with TRBD1. The CDR3 protein is CASSLPGTGHNEQFF. CDR3 bases: TGTGCCAGCAGCCTTCCCGGGACAGGGCACAATGAGCAGTTCTTC.